Reported below is one T cell receptor beta chain. Its antigen is not known. Deletions cut 5 bases from V and 1 base from J, with 8 bases between. CDR1 is LNHDA, CDR2 SQIVND, per germline (reference sequence). The CDR3 length is 13 residues. The source of the sample is a study of T cell responses to AZD1222 COVID-19 vaccine. About the study: Pooled samples include second doses given at about 4 or 12 weeks. Findings and caveats of the study: Clonal diversity was possibly underestimated; the donors were predominantly white British and more often female.

Profiling relied on immunoSEQ multiplex PCR, and the TCRdb table lists in-frame clones only, not all of them. The data contain over 120,000 clones, just over 90% of them singletons. This chain uses TRBV19 with TRBJ1-2, with D tentatively TRBD1 (6 bases). This clonotype was sampled from an adult in good health. The input for sequencing was peripheral blood, taken on day 0 of AZD1222 vaccination. The CDR3 bases are TGTGCCAGTAGTGCCAGGGGTAACTATGGCTACACCTTC. Translating gives CASSARGNYGYTF.